These 27 T cell receptor beta chains came from one sample sequenced in a study of Graves' ophthalmopathy and Graves' hyperthyroidism. RNA transcripts were the source from which TCR beta CDR3 regions were amplified. Second-round multiplex PCR came after a first-round RT-PCR that employed HTBI primers. MiXCR, run by TCRdb on the multiplex PCR reads, gives a single entry per CDR3 protein. The sample includes around 1,000,000 distinct CDR3 sequences, 35% to 40% of them seen just once. Material for sequencing was peripheral blood or thyroid tissue (not recorded which). All receptors derive from an adult man with Graves' hyperthyroidism.

The chain links TRBV29-1 to TRBJ2-7, with D tentatively TRBD1 or TRBD2 (5 bases each). Trimming removed 3 bases at V and 3 bases at J, with 9 bases between. The CDR3 is 12 amino acids. The germline gives CDR1 SQVTM, CDR2 ANQGSEA. DNA for the CDR3: TGCAGCGTTGAGGGGGAACTCTACGAGCAGTACTTC. This encodes CSVEGELYEQYF.

Concerning this clonotype itself: One base away lies a much larger clone, so this may be a sequencing read error. This chain uses TRBV20-1 with TRBJ2-7; D call uncertain. CDR1 and CDR2 (germline): DFQATT, SNEGSKA (reference sequence). This CDR3 comprises 12 residues. Trimming left V 5 bases short and J 3 bases short, with 11 bases between. The CDR3 sequence is CSAGVANYEQYF. DNA for the CDR3: TGCAGTGCTGGGGTCGCAAACTACGAGCAGTACTTC.

The V call is TRBV29-1, the J call TRBJ2-7, with a possible D match to TRBD2 (6 bases). The CDR3 runs 12 residues. V dropped 6 bases and J dropped 6 bases, with 15 bases sitting between them. Germline V CDR1 and CDR2: SQVTM, ANQGSEA. CDR3 DNA sequence: TGCAGCGTCGGGGACTCGAAGGCCGAGCAGTACTTC. It translates to CSVGDSKAEQYF.

V is TRBV2 and J is TRBJ1-2, with D maybe TRBD1 (5 bases). The V gene's germline CDR1 is SNHLY and CDR2 FYNNEI. CDR3 length: 12 amino acids. The CDR3 nucleotides read TGTGTCAGAGAGGGGTGGGCCAAGGGCTACACCTTC. Protein sequence: CVREGWAKGYTF. The complete variable domain, with remaining parts taken from reference TRBV2 and TRBJ1-2, reads EPEVTQTPSHQVTQMGQEVILRCVPISNHLYFYWYRQILGQKVEFLVSFYNNEISEKSEIFDDQFSVERPDGSNFTLKIRSTKLEDSAMYFCVREGWAKGYTFGSGTRLTVV.

V and J are TRBV14 and TRBJ2-7; tentatively, D is TRBD1 (5 bases). The CDR3 has 15 amino acids. In germline, CDR1 is SGHDN, CDR2 FVKESK. The germline V and J ends were trimmed by 1 base and 0 bases, with 10 bases remaining between them. The CDR3 loop reads CASSQGRQSSYEQYF. CDR3 nucleotide sequence: TGTGCCAGCAGCCAAGGGAGACAGAGCTCCTACGAGCAGTACTTC. The full variable domain, with the rest looked up from reference TRBV14 and TRBJ2-7, is EAGVTQFPSHSVIEKGQTVTLRCDPISGHDNLYWYRRVMGKEIKFLLHFVKESKQDESGMPNNRFLAERTGGTYSTLKVQPAELEDSGVYFCASSQGRQSSYEQYFGPGTRLTVT.

This clonotype was found once. Compared with germline, one end of the junction differs, possibly owing to a read error. The V and J genes are TRBV25-1 and TRBJ1-2; 10 positions match TRBD1. In germline, CDR1 is MGHDK, CDR2 SYGVNS. This CDR3 has 14 amino acids. Here the CDR3 DNA reads TGTACCAGCAGAGAGGACAGGGGGGACTATGGCTACACCTTC. The encoded protein is CTSREDRGDYGYTF.

The rearrangement joins TRBV10-2 to TRBJ2-7; 9 nucleotides align to TRBD2. In germline, CDR1 is WSHSY, CDR2 SAAADI. Trimming removed 2 bases from V and 9 bases from J; junction bases left unmatched: 8. This CDR3 contains 14 residues. The CDR3 loop is CASSEDGTSFGQYF. The CDR3 nucleotides read TGCGCCAGCAGTGAGGACGGGACTAGCTTTGGGCAGTACTTC.

This rearrangement joins TRBV10-3 to TRBJ2-7; no reliable D call. This CDR3 has 12 amino acids. Trimming removed 0 bases from V and 9 bases from J, with 9 bases in between. The V gene's germline CDR1 is ENHRY and CDR2 SYGVKD. The CDR3 here is CAISESELAQYF. The CDR3 DNA reads as TGTGCCATCAGTGAGTCCGAATTGGCGCAGTACTTC.

This clonotype was seen at least ten times. The chain is built from TRBV29-1 and TRBJ2-7; D is unresolved. The V gene's germline CDR1 is SQVTM and CDR2 ANQGSEA. This CDR3 has 13 residues. Trimming left V 1 base short and J 7 bases short, with 14 bases between. The CDR3 region is CSVEGTSTWEQYF. DNA of the CDR3: TGCAGCGTTGAAGGTACAAGTACTTGGGAGCAGTACTTC.

The rearrangement links TRBV11-2 to TRBJ1-6, with 7 bases fitting TRBD1. V was clipped by 5 bases and J by 11 bases; unmatched bases: 12. Germline V gene lookup returns CDR1 SGHAT and CDR2 FQNNGV. This CDR3 is 15 amino acids long. CDR3 region: CASSTPGQDRTPLHF. The CDR3 DNA follows: TGTGCCAGCAGCACGCCGGGGCAGGACAGGACACCCCTCCACTTT.

This clonotype was seen ten or more times. The gene calls are TRBV5-1 and TRBJ2-7, with TRBD1 matching 9 bases. The CDR3 totals 14 residues. V was clipped by 3 bases and J by 6 bases; unmatched bases: 7. The germline V gene encodes CDR1 SGHRS and CDR2 YFSETQ. CDR3 in amino acids: CASSSRTGVSEQYF. The DNA for the CDR3 is TGCGCCAGCAGCTCACGGACAGGGGTGAGCGAGCAGTACTTC.

The chain employs TRBV29-1 and TRBJ2-6; D is perhaps TRBD2 (5 bases). This CDR3 has 12 amino acids. CDR1 SQVTM and CDR2 ANQGSEA come from the germline V gene. V gave up 8 bases and J gave up 1 base, with 6 bases separating them. The CDR3 sequence: CSPGSGANVLTF. The DNA for the CDR3 is TGCAGCCCGGGGTCTGGGGCCAACGTCCTGACTTTC.

In the case of this clonotype: A much larger clonotype is one base distant, so this may be a read error. The chain is built from TRBV7-2 and TRBJ2-2; 14 positions match TRBD2. CDR3 length: 16 amino acids. Losses at the gene ends were 8 bases for V and 0 bases for J; bases not matched to a gene: 2. CDR1 is SGHTA and CDR2 is FQGNSA in the germline V gene. CDR3 amino acids: CASRTSGGTNTGELFF. DNA for the CDR3: TGTGCCAGCCGGACTAGCGGGGGGACGAACACCGGGGAGCTGTTTTTT. Drawing the rest from reference TRBV7-2 and TRBJ2-2, the complete variable domain is GAGVSQSPSNKVTEKGKDVELRCDPISGHTALYWYRQSLGQGLEFLIYFQGNSAPDKSGLPSDRFSAERTGGSVSTLTIQRTQQEDSAVYLCASRTSGGTNTGELFFGEGSRLTVL.

In this sample, this clonotype turned up many times. This chain uses TRBV7-2 with TRBJ2-7; D might be TRBD2 (5 bases). The CDR3 is made up of 12 amino acids. Germline V gives CDR1 SGHTA, CDR2 FQGNSA. This CDR3 reads CVANRGPYEQYF. DNA of the CDR3: TGTGTCGCGAACCGGGGTCCCTACGAGCAGTACTTC.

This clonotype was seen a handful of times. This sequence joins TRBV7-9 and TRBJ2-3; TRBD2 might be the D (5 bases). Germline CDR1 SEHNR, CDR2 FQNEAQ (reference sequence). This CDR3 contains 14 residues. With 3 bases removed from V and 0 bases from J, the gap between germline ends came to 7 bases. CDR3 nucleotide sequence: TGTGCCAGCAGCTTTGGCGGGAGCACAGATACGCAGTATTTT. It yields the protein CASSFGGSTDTQYF.

This clonotype was seen repeatedly, ten times or more. The chain has TRBV10-2 and TRBJ2-7; D is ambiguous. From germline, CDR1 is WSHSY and CDR2 SAAADI. V was clipped by 0 bases and J by 6 bases, with 9 bases between them. CDR3 length equals 13 residues. Written as DNA, the CDR3 is TGCGCCAGCAGTGAGTCCCAAAGGAGCGAGCAGTACTTC. This codes for CASSESQRSEQYF.

Many counts were recorded for this clonotype. This sequence joins TRBV2 and TRBJ2-3; weak D call: TRBD1 (5 bases). V shed 8 bases and J shed 6 bases, with 12 bases lying between them. Germline lookup yields CDR1 SNHLY and CDR2 FYNNEI. The length of the CDR3 is 12 residues. The DNA of the CDR3 is TGTGCCAGCGGCCGGACATGGGATACGCAGTATTTT. It is translated as CASGRTWDTQYF. Variable domain in full (rest from reference TRBV2 and TRBJ2-3): EPEVTQTPSHQVTQMGQEVILRCVPISNHLYFYWYRQILGQKVEFLVSFYNNEISEKSEIFDDQFSVERPDGSNFTLKIRSTKLEDSAMYFCASGRTWDTQYFGPGTRLTVL.

V gene TRBV6-5 combines with J gene TRBJ1-6; D gene ambiguous. Germline CDR1 MNHEY, CDR2 SVGAGI. This CDR3 is 14 amino acids long. Trimming shortened V by 1 base and J by 14 bases, and 15 bases separated the two germline ends. The CDR3 here is CASSYLIRGTSLHF. As DNA, the CDR3 is TGTGCCAGCAGTTACTTAATTCGGGGAACATCCCTCCACTTT.

This clonotype was seen a handful of times. This rearrangement joins TRBV6-2 or TRBV6-3 to TRBJ2-5, with 10 bases matching TRBD2. Germline CDR1 reads MNHEY; CDR2 reads SVGEGT. The CDR3 totals 17 residues. The junction had 13 bases not matched to a gene; V was cut back by 2 bases and J by 7 bases. The CDR3 nucleotides are TGTGCCAGCAGTTACAGTGCGCCTAGCGGGAGATTTGGGACCCAGTACTTC. Translation gives CASSYSAPSGRFGTQYF.

This clonotype was seen ten or more times. The chain is built from TRBV15 and TRBJ1-3; D might be TRBD1 (5 bases). Between the trimmed V and J ends, which lost 4 bases and 0 bases, there was a span of 10 bases. This CDR3 has 15 amino acids. Germline-derived CDR1 and CDR2 are LNHNV and YYDKDF (reference sequence). The CDR3 sequence: CATSTSRVSGNTIYF. CDR3 sequence (DNA): TGTGCCACCAGCACATCCAGGGTCTCTGGAAACACCATATATTTT.

The genes are TRBV28 and TRBJ2-7; 7 nucleotides align to TRBD1. Germline-derived CDR1 and CDR2 are MDHEN and SYDVKM. The CDR3 has 14 amino acids. V was pared by 7 bases and J by 2 bases, with 8 bases of the junction left unmatched. The CDR3 nucleotides are TGTGCCAGCAAGGGACAGAGGGGAACCTACGAGCAGTACTTC. Protein sequence: CASKGQRGTYEQYF.

This clonotype was observed a handful of times. CDR3 sequence (DNA): TGTGCCAGCAGTTACCCGGACAGGGGGCTCCTGAACACTGAAGCTTTCTTT. It is translated as CASSYPDRGLLNTEAFF. This chain connects TRBV6-6 to TRBJ1-1, with 11 bases aligning to TRBD1. This CDR3 spans 17 amino acids. Per the germline V gene, CDR1 is MNHNY and CDR2 is SVGAGI (reference sequence). Trimming cost V 2 bases and J 0 bases; bases outside gene matches: 5.

A remark on this clonotype: It is unclear where the CDR3 begins or ends on the DNA, so no DNA is shown, and the CDR3 is as TCRdb lists it. The V and J genes are TRBV9 and TRBJ2-7; TRBD1 was called by the table and not checked on the DNA. A total of 12 residues make up the CDR3, ends included. Germline V gene sequence: CDR1 SGDLS, CDR2 YYNGEE. The CDR3 region is CASSVGTGSLYF.

CDR3 DNA sequence: TGTGCCAGCAGCGAGGATTCTGGGGTTGGGGCCAACGTCCTGACTTTC. Protein sequence: CASSEDSGVGANVLTF. The chain recombines TRBV4-2 with TRBJ2-6; the D is unclear. The CDR3 is made up of 16 amino acids. Trimming left V 5 bases short and J 3 bases short, with 14 bases between. Per the germline V gene, CDR1 is LGHNA and CDR2 is YNFKEQ.

Points on this clonotype: With a much larger clone just one base away, this may be a read error. V gene TRBV9 combines with J gene TRBJ1-2, with D maybe TRBD1 (5 bases). CDR1 is SGDLS and CDR2 is YYNGEE in the germline V gene. This CDR3 region has 15 residues. This CDR3 is CAGSEGRYAMRGYTF. CDR3 sequence (DNA): TGTGCCGGCAGCGAGGGGCGATATGCCATGCGAGGCTACACCTTC.

This clonotype was seen at least ten times. The V gene is TRBV7-6, the J gene TRBJ1-5; 7 nucleotides align to TRBD1. The CDR3 is 16 residues long. J was trimmed by 7 bases and V by 5 bases; bases with no gene match: 14. The V gene's germline CDR1 is SGHVS and CDR2 FNYEAQ. CDR3 residues: CASSRAATGKLQPQHF. CDR3 DNA: TGTGCCAGCAGCCGCGCAGCGACAGGGAAGCTACAGCCCCAGCATTTT.

Many counts were recorded for this clonotype. The gene calls are TRBV25-1 and TRBJ1-4; 7 nucleotides agree with TRBD1. The J segment lost 3 bases and the V segment lost 7 bases, leaving 8 bases of the junction unmatched. The V gene's germline CDR1 is MGHDK and CDR2 SYGVNS. The CDR3 runs 15 residues. CDR3 DNA sequence: TGTGCCAGCAAACAGGGGAGTGCGTCTAATGAAAAACTGTTTTTT. Protein product: CASKQGSASNEKLFF.